This TCR beta chain was found in a study of T cell responses to AZD1222 COVID-19 vaccine. This CDR3 is built from 14 residues. V was clipped by 0 bases and J by 6 bases, with 12 bases between them. Germline V CDR1 and CDR2: SGHDN, FVKESK. On this clone itself: Its antigen is currently unknown.

This table comes from immunoSEQ multiplex PCR, and its TCRdb copy is limited to in-frame clones, with some not included. The table includes approximately 140,000 clones, roughly nine tenths detected once. General study findings and limits: Donor demographics were predominantly white British with a female majority; clonal diversity may be underestimated. Two AZD1222 administrations were followed by greater Spike-specific TCR breadth and depth. Sampling that yielded the repertoires occurred only after the peak T cell response.

The chain employs TRBV14 and TRBJ2-7, with D possibly matching TRBD1 (6 bases). This specimen consisted of peripheral blood, obtained 28 days after the second AZD1222 dose. This clonotype was obtained from an adult who received the AZD1222 COVID-19 vaccine. The CDR3: CASSQDRGFSEQYF. DNA of the CDR3: TGTGCCAGCAGCCAAGACAGGGGATTTTCCGAGCAGTACTTC.